The entry that follows covers one TCR beta chain sequence. Its binding antigen is unknown. One end of the junction varies from germline; a read error may be responsible. The data originate from a study of read filtering for tumor transcriptome and immune sequencing (dated by TCRdb to 2020 to 2022). With regard to the full study: The cohort was composed of roughly 18 male and some 13 female patients, with a mean age of approximately 70 years and an age range of about 40 to 90. By revised international staging, eight or nine patients were R-ISS I, under 20 were R-ISS II and about 7 were R-ISS III. Whole-transcriptome libraries were prepared with the TruSeq RNA Access Library Prep Kit after DNase treatment. TCR-region mapped reads per sample ranged from about 3.5 to 11 million with IR-seq versus only roughly 75 to 1273 with RNA-seq. Using the same bone marrow samples, the study ran both targeted immune repertoire sequencing and bulk whole-transcriptome sequencing and then compared the TCR repertoires from each method. A main aim was a read-filtering strategy for immune repertoire data, specifically whether clonotypes supported by a single read should be removed.

The Immunoverse kit was used to build TCR libraries from around 420 ng RNA, with molecular barcoded adaptors covering alpha/delta and beta/gamma chains. TCR library preparation used the same RNA that went into transcriptome sequencing. Sequencing of TCR libraries was carried out on an Illumina HiSeq 4000 with 2 x 150 cycles. The published analysis was carried out like this. With MiXCR, TCR reads were aligned to human V, D, J and C references and assembled into CDR3 clonotypes, with quality filtering and error correction included. Clonotype counts and gene usage diversity were analyzed with the tcR package in R. Raw mapping reads were checked after the RNA-seq reads had been mapped by STAR aligner version 2.5.3a onto the human GRCh37 genome. To test how sequencing depth affected the clonotypes detected, IR-seq fastq files were randomly downsampled with Seqtk 1.3. TCRdb cleaned the public reads at Q25 with fastp, built clones with MiXCR and kept in-frame beta chains. Entries that share a CDR3 protein sequence are merged under the most common genes and DNA. TCRdb, rather than the study authors, made the V and J calls. The sample table lists some 41,000 distinct CDR3 sequences, 12% of them with a count of one. The ten largest clones take up 30% to 40% of the sample.

Summary of the overall study and its limitations: The sorted CD138-negative fraction was composed of a mixed bone marrow immune population rather than of purified T cells. Removing single-read clonotypes increased the correlation between IR-seq and RNA-seq shared clonotype proportions. Single-read clonotypes made up about 81.9% of clonotypes but around 3.8% of total reads in IR-seq, and around 73% of clonotypes and roughly 48% of reads in RNA-seq. IR-seq captured clonotypes at much higher depth and more reliably than RNA-seq, and smaller IR-seq throughput sufficed to identify most shared clonotypes.

CDR1 SGHTA and CDR2 FQGNSA are derived from the germline V gene. Measured from the cysteine to the phenylalanine, the CDR3 is 15 residues long. Only the CDR3 portion is preserved as DNA: 45 bases, with reading frame beginning at the first base. Each patient had bone marrow sampled at the time of active disease. Isolation of bone marrow mononuclear cells was performed by Ficoll-Hypaque density gradient centrifugation. Myeloma plasma cells were removed and CD138-negative cells were collected by negative selection after labeling with CD138 magnetic microbeads on a MACS separator. The purity of the isolated cells was checked by flow cytometry with CD138 antibodies on an Attune NxT. Total RNA was extracted using TRIzol reagent and was quantified on a NanoDrop spectrophotometer. Paired RNA-seq and IR-seq were performed on the CD138-negative bone marrow sample of each patient.

The sample consisted of a population of CD138-negative cells sorted from bone marrow. Taken with the paper, the label for cell subset or site translates to: bone marrow mononuclear cells depleted of CD138+ plasma/myeloma cells by negative magnetic selection. Here the chain combines TRBV7-2 and TRBJ2-2; the junction holds 7 bases that match TRBD2. The sequence derives from a donor at least 40 years old with multiple myeloma. The CDR3 loop reads CASILSSGVTGELFF. The DNA reads TGTGCCAGCATCTTATCTAGCGGAGTCACCGGGGAGCTGTTTTTT.